The clone carrying this TCR beta chain came up many times. Its antigen is unidentified. The trim removed 4 bases at V and 7 bases at J, leaving 9 bases unmatched. The CDR3 is 16 residues long. Per germline, CDR1 LGHNA and CDR2 YNFKEQ. This specimen belongs to a study of identical twins. Study-level results: Models predicted too little out-of-frame TCR alpha sharing in monozygotic twins.

MiXCR, run by TCRdb on the 5' RACE reads, gives a single entry per CDR3 protein. The repertoire consists of about 280,000 distinct CDR3 sequences, with more than 6.5% occurring once and the leading ten covering less than 2.5%. This same sample was also taken into another study, of yellow fever vaccine responses in identical twins. That paper states: Vaccine T cell responses of twins reportedly seemed partly convergent and partly personalized.

The V and J genes are TRBV4-2 and TRBJ2-3, with TRBD1 matching 12 bases. This clonotype originated in a young woman in good health. Sequenced material: memory (CD45RO+) T cells sorted from blood. The CDR3, as DNA: TGTGCCAGCAGCCCGCCCGGGACAGGGGGCCGTTATACGCAGTATTTT. Protein sequence: CASSPPGTGGRYTQYF.